This T cell receptor beta chain stems from a study of blood T cell repertoires in COVID-19. Background on the study: PBMCs, B-cell-depleted T cells, or T cells were the source of the cDNA or gDNA that made up the material.

With V trimmed by 3 bases and J by 2 bases, 2 bases remained unmatched. The CDR3 covers 15 residues. Germline assignment: CDR1 SNHLY and CDR2 FYNNEI. The method was immunoSEQ multiplex PCR; TCRdb's version includes in-frame clones alone and lacks a portion of them. The sample lists roughly 130,000 clones, 87% occurring once. This receptor was taken from a woman aged 55 to 70 with acute or convalescent COVID-19. Sequencing used peripheral blood. J is TRBJ1-4 and V is TRBV2; 8 nucleotides line up with TRBD1. CDR3 region: CASSDRGLTNEKLFF. CDR3 bases: TGTGCCAGCAGTGACAGGGGGCTCACTAATGAAAAACTGTTTTTT.